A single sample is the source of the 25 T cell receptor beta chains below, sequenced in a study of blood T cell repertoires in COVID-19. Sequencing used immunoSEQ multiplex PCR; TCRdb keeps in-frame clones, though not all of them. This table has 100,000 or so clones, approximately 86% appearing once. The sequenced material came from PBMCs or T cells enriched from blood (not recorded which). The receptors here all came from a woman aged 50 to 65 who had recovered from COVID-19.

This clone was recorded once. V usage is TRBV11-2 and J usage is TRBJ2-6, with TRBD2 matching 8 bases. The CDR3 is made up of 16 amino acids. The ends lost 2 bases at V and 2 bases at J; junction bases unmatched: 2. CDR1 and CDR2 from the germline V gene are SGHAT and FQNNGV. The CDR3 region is CASSLPGGTGANVLTF. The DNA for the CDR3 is TGTGCCAGCAGCTTACCGGGAGGGACTGGGGCCAACGTCCTGACTTTC.

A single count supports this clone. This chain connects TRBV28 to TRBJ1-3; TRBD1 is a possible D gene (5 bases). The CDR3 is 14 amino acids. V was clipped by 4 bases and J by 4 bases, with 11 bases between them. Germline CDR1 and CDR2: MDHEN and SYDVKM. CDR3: CASSSQDGGNTIYF. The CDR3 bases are TGTGCCAGCAGTTCACAGGACGGGGGAAACACCATATATTTT.

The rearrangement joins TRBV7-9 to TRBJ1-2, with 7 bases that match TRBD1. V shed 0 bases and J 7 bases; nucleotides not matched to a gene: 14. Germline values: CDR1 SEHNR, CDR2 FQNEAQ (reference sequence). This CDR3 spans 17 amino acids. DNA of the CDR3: TGTGCCAGCAGCTTAGCCGTTGTAGGGGGCGTCTCGGCTGGCTACACCTTC. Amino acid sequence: CASSLAVVGGVSAGYTF.

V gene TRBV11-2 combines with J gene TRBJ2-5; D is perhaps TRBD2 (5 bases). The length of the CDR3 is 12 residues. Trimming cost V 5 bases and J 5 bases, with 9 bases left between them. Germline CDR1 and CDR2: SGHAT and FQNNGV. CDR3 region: CASSRRGETQYF. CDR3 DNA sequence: TGTGCCAGCAGCCGGAGAGGGGAGACCCAGTACTTC.

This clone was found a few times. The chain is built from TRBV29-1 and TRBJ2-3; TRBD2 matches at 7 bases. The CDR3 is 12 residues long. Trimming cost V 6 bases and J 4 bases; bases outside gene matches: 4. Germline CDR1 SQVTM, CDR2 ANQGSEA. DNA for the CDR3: TGCAGCGTATTAGCGGGTCCAGATACGCAGTATTTT. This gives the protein CSVLAGPDTQYF.

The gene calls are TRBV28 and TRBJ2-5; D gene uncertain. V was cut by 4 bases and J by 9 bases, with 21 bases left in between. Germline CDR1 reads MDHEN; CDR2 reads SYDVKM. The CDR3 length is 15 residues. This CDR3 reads CASSSSHGLLGPQYF. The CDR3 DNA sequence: TGTGCCAGCAGTTCTTCACATGGCCTTCTTGGGCCCCAGTACTTC.

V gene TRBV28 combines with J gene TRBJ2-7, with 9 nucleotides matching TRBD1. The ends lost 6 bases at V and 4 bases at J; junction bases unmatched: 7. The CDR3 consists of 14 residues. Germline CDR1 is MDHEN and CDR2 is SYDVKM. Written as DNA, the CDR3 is TGTGCCAGCAGCACCCCACAGGGGGCATACGAGCAGTACTTC. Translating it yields CASSTPQGAYEQYF.

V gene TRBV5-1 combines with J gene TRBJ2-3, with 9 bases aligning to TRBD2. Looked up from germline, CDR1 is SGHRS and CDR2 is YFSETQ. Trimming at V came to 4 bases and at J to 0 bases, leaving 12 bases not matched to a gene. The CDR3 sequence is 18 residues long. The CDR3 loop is CASSPRARGGPSTDTQYF. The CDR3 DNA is TGCGCCAGCAGCCCGAGAGCGCGGGGGGGCCCCAGCACAGATACGCAGTATTTT.

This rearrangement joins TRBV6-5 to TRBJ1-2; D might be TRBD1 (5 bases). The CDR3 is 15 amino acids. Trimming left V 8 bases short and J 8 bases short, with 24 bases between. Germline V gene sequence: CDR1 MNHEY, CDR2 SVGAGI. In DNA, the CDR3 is TGTGCCAGCGGTCTCACAAAGGAGGGGCAAGTGGGCTACACCTTC. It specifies CASGLTKEGQVGYTF.

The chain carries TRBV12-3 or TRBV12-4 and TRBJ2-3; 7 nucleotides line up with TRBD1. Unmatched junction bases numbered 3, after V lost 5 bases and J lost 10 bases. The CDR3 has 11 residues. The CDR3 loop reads CASSGQVAQYF. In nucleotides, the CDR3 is TGTGCCAGCAGTGGACAGGTTGCGCAGTATTTT.

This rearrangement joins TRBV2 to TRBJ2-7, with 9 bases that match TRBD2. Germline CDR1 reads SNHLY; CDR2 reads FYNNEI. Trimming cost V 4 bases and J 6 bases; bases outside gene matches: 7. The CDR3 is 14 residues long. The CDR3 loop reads CASSGGGRGGEQYF. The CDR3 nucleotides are TGTGCCAGCAGTGGGGGCGGGAGGGGCGGCGAGCAGTACTTC. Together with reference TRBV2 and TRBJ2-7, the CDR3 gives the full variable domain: EPEVTQTPSHQVTQMGQEVILRCVPISNHLYFYWYRQILGQKVEFLVSFYNNEISEKSEIFDDQFSVERPDGSNFTLKIRSTKLEDSAMYFCASSGGGRGGEQYFGPGTRLTVT.

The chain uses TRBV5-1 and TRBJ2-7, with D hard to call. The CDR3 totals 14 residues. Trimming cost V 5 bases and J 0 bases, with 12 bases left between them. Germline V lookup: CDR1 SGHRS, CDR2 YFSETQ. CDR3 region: CASRFGSPSYEQYF. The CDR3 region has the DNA TGCGCCAGCAGATTCGGGTCTCCCTCCTACGAGCAGTACTTC.

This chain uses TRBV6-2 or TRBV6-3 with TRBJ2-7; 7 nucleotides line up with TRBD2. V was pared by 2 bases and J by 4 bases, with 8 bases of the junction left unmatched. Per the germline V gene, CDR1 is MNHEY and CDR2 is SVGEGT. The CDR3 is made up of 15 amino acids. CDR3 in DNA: TGTGCCAGCAGTTACGAACCGGGGGGATCGTACGAGCAGTACTTC. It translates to CASSYEPGGSYEQYF.

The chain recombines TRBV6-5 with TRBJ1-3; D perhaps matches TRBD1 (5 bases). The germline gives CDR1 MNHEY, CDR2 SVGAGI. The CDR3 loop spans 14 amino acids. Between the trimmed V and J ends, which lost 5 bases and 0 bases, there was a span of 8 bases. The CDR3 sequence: CASSTGFSGNTIYF. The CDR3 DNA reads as TGTGCCAGCAGTACAGGTTTCTCTGGAAACACCATATATTTT.

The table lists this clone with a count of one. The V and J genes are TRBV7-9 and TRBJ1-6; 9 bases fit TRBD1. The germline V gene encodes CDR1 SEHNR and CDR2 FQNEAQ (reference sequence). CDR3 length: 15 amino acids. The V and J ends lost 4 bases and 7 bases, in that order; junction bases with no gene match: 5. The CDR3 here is CASSSTGQGNSPLHF. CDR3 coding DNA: TGTGCCAGCAGCTCAACGGGACAGGGAAATTCACCCCTCCACTTT. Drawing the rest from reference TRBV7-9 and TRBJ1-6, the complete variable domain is DTGVSQNPRHKITKRGQNVTFRCDPISEHNRLYWYRQTLGQGPEFLTYFQNEAQLEKSRLLSDRFSAERPKGSFSTLEIQRTEQGDSAMYLCASSSTGQGNSPLHFGNGTRLTVT.

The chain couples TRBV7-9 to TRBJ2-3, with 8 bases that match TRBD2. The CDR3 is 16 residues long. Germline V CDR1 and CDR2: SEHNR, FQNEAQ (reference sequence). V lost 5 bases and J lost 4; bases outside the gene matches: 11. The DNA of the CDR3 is TGTGCCAGCAGCCCCGGAAGCGGGAGTGGGGCAGATACGCAGTATTTT. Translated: CASSPGSGSGADTQYF.

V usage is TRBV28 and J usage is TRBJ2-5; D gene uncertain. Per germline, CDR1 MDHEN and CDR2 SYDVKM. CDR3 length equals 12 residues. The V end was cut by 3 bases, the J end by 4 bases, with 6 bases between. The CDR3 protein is CASSLPGETQYF. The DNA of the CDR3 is TGTGCCAGCAGTTTGCCCGGAGAGACCCAGTACTTC.

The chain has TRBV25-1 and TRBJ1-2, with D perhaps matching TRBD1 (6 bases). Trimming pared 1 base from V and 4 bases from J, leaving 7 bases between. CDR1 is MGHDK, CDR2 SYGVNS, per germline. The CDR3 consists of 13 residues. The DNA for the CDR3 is TGTGCCAGCAGTGAATGGACAGTCTATGGCTACACCTTC. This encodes CASSEWTVYGYTF.

CDR3 sequence reads: CASTPSVSGRGDTQYF. The CDR3 DNA follows: TGTGCCAGCACCCCTTCGGTTAGCGGGAGAGGGGATACGCAGTATTTT. J is TRBJ2-3 and V is TRBV9; 9 bases line up with TRBD2. The CDR3 has 16 residues. V lost 6 bases to trimming and J lost 6 bases; unmatched junction nucleotides: 14. CDR1 and CDR2 from the germline V gene are SGDLS and YYNGEE.

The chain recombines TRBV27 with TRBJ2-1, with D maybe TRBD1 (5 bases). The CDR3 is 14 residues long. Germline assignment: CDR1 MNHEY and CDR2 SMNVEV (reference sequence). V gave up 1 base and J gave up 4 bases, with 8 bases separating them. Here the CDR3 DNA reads TGTGCCAGCAGTTTATGGGGCCTATACAATGAGCAGTTCTTC. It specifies CASSLWGLYNEQFF.

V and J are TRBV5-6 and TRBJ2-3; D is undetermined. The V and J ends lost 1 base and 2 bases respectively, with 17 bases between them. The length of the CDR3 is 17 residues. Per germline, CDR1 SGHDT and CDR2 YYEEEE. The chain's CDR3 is CASSLLYRRRLTDTQYF. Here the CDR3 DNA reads TGTGCCAGCAGCTTGCTATATCGGCGTAGACTCACAGATACGCAGTATTTT.

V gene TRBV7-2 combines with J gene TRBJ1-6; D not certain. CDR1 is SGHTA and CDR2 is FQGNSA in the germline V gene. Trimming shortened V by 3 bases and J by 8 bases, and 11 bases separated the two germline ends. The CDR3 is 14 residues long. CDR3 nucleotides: TGTGCCAGCAGCTTCGAGGGTACGGATTCACCCCTCCACTTT. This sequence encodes CASSFEGTDSPLHF.

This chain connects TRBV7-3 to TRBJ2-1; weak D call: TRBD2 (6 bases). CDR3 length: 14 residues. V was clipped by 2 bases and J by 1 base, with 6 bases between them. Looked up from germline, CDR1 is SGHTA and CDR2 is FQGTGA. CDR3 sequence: CASSLGGSYNEQFF. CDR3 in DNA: TGTGCCAGCAGCTTAGGAGGGTCCTACAATGAGCAGTTCTTC. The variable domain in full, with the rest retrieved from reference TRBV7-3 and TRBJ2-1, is GAGVSQTPSNKVTEKGKYVELRCDPISGHTALYWYRQSLGQGPEFLIYFQGTGAADDSGLPNDRFFAVRPEGSVSTLKIQRTERGDSAVYLCASSLGGSYNEQFFGPGTRLTVL.

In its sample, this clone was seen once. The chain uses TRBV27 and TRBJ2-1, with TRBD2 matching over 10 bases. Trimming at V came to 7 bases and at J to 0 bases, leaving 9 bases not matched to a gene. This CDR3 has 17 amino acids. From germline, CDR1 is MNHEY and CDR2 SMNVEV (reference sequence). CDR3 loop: CASTKGASGGSYNEQFF. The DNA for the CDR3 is TGTGCCAGCACCAAGGGGGCTAGCGGGGGCTCCTACAATGAGCAGTTCTTC.

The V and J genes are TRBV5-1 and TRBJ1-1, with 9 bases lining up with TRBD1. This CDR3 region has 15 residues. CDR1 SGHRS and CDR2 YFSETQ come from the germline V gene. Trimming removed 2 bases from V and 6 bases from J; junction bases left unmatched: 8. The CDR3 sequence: CASSFHRGLMPEAFF. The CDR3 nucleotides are TGCGCCAGCAGCTTCCACAGGGGGCTTATGCCTGAAGCTTTCTTT.